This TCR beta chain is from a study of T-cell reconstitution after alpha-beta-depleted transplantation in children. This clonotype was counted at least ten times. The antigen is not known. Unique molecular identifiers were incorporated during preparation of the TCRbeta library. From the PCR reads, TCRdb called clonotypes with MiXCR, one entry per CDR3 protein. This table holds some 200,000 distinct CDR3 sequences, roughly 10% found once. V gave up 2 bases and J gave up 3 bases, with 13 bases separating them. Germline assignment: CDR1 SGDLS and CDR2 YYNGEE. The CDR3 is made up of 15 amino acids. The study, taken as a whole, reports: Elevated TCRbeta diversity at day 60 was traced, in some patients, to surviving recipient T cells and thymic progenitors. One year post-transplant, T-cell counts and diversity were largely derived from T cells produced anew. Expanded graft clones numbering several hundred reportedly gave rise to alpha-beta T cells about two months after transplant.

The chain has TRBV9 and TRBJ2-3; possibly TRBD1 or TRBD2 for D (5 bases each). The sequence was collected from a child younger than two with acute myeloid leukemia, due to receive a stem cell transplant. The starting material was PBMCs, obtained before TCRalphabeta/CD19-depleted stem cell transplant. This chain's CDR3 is CASSVRQGVTDTQYF. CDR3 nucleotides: TGTGCCAGCAGCGTTCGCCAGGGAGTGACAGATACGCAGTATTTT.